Following are 32 T cell receptor beta chains from one sample sequenced in a study of T cell responses to AZD1222 COVID-19 vaccine. Clones were sequenced by immunoSEQ multiplex PCR, and TCRdb holds only the in-frame ones, with some missing. In the table there are under 200,000 clones, around 90% of which are singletons. Sequencing used peripheral blood, obtained 28 days after the second dose of the MenACWY control vaccine. Receptor source: an adult who received the MenACWY meningococcal vaccine as a control.

This chain links TRBV10-3 with TRBJ1-1; D not resolved. The CDR3 has 14 residues. Germline lookup yields CDR1 ENHRY and CDR2 SYGVKD. The V end was cut by 1 base, the J end by 2 bases, with 8 bases between. The CDR3 DNA follows: TGTGCCATCAGTGAGTTGAACGGTAACACTGAAGCTTTCTTT. It specifies CAISELNGNTEAFF.

The chain employs TRBV6-5 and TRBJ1-3; D not certain. The CDR3 totals 14 residues. Germline values: CDR1 MNHEY, CDR2 SVGAGI. CDR3 sequence: CACRGFGSGNTIYF. Written as DNA, the CDR3 is TGTGCGTGCCGGGGATTTGGGTCTGGAAACACCATATATTTT.

This clone was counted once. The chain carries TRBV9 and TRBJ1-1; no clear D gene. Trimming cost V 4 bases and J 1 base, with 8 bases left between them. In germline, CDR1 is SGDLS, CDR2 YYNGEE. This CDR3 has 13 residues. CDR3 sequence: CASSKNSNTEAFF. DNA for the CDR3: TGTGCCAGCAGCAAAAATTCGAACACTGAAGCTTTCTTT.

The V call is TRBV7-2, the J call TRBJ2-5, with a weak D call TRBD2 (6 bases). The CDR3 covers 14 residues. V dropped 5 bases and J dropped 3 bases, with 13 bases sitting between them. Germline V lookup: CDR1 SGHTA, CDR2 FQGNSA. CDR3 region: CASSIGGVEETQYF. The DNA of the CDR3 is TGTGCCAGCAGCATAGGAGGGGTTGAAGAGACCCAGTACTTC.

The V and J genes are TRBV29-1 and TRBJ1-6, with a weak D call TRBD1 (6 bases). In germline, CDR1 is SQVTM, CDR2 ANQGSEA. V lost 6 bases, J lost 7 bases, and 13 bases lay in between. This CDR3 contains 13 residues. In nucleotides, the CDR3 is TGCAGCGTAGCCGGGACAATGAATTCACCCCTCCACTTT. It yields the protein CSVAGTMNSPLHF.

In nucleotides, the CDR3 is TGTGCCAGCAGCCAAGGACAGGGAGCCCTAAACATTCAGTACTTC. As protein: CASSQGQGALNIQYF. V gene TRBV14 combines with J gene TRBJ2-4, with 7 bases matching TRBD1. The CDR3 extends over 15 amino acids. J lost 6 bases, V lost 1 base, and 6 bases had no gene match. CDR1 and CDR2 from the germline V gene are SGHDN and FVKESK.

V gene TRBV11-2 combines with J gene TRBJ2-3; 8 bases are a match to TRBD1. Germline-derived CDR1 and CDR2 are SGHAT and FQNNGV. V lost 5 bases and J lost 13; bases outside the gene matches: 8. The CDR3 contains 12 residues. The CDR3 reads CASSPGTGKEYF. In DNA form, the CDR3 reads TGTGCCAGCAGCCCCGGGACAGGAAAGGAGTATTTT.

V usage is TRBV10-3 and J usage is TRBJ1-2; D unresolved. V was shortened by 6 bases and J by 2 bases, with 4 bases between the two germline ends. CDR1 and CDR2 from the germline V gene are ENHRY and SYGVKD. This CDR3 comprises 11 residues. The CDR3 sequence is CAIRGNYGYTF. CDR3 bases: TGTGCCATCAGGGGAAACTATGGCTACACCTTC.

J is TRBJ1-2 and V is TRBV5-6; TRBD1 is a possible D gene (5 bases). Between the trimmed V and J ends, which lost 5 bases and 8 bases, there was a span of 22 bases. The germline gives CDR1 SGHDT, CDR2 YYEEEE. The CDR3 has 15 residues. The CDR3 is CASRPEFGGVGGYTF. CDR3 coding DNA: TGTGCCAGCAGGCCCGAATTCGGAGGGGTGGGCGGCTACACCTTC.

The chain has TRBV18 and TRBJ2-7, with 8 bases identical to TRBD2. Germline V gives CDR1 KGHSH, CDR2 LQKENI. V was pared by 3 bases and J by 7 bases, with 11 bases of the junction left unmatched. The CDR3 spans 15 residues. The CDR3 region is CASSPPGGRSGEQYF. CDR3 nucleotide sequence: TGTGCCAGCTCACCCCCCGGCGGGAGGTCGGGGGAGCAGTACTTC. Variable domain in full (rest from reference TRBV18 and TRBJ2-7): NAGVMQNPRHLVRRRGQEARLRCSPMKGHSHVYWYRQLPEEGLKFMVYLQKENIIDESGMPKERFSAEFPKEGPSILRIQQVVRGDSAAYFCASSPPGGRSGEQYFGPGTRLTVT.

This chain connects TRBV14 to TRBJ2-1; D unresolved. The CDR3 sequence is 13 residues long. The V end was cut by 3 bases, the J end by 2 bases, with 5 bases between. CDR1 and CDR2 from the germline V gene are SGHDN and FVKESK. The CDR3 sequence is CASSHGTYNEQFF. The CDR3 nucleotides read TGTGCCAGCAGCCATGGGACCTACAATGAGCAGTTCTTC.

J is TRBJ2-2 and V is TRBV7-8; the D is unclear. The ends were cut back, 5 bases at V and 3 bases at J, with 7 bases in the middle. The CDR3 runs to 13 residues. Germline V gene sequence: CDR1 SGHVS, CDR2 FQNEAQ. CDR3 nucleotides: TGTGCCAGCAGCCTCTCACACACCGGGGAGCTGTTTTTT. Its protein is CASSLSHTGELFF.

This chain uses TRBV6-6 with TRBJ2-5; D uncertain. Germline V gene lookup returns CDR1 MNHNY and CDR2 SVGAGI (reference sequence). CDR3 length: 15 amino acids. V lost 0 bases to trimming and J lost 4 bases, with 12 bases between them. The CDR3 protein is CASSYSLLGPETQYF. The CDR3 DNA is TGTGCCAGCAGTTACTCACTCCTAGGTCCAGAGACCCAGTACTTC.

The chain has TRBV29-1 and TRBJ2-1, with TRBD2 matching 7 bases. Looked up from germline, CDR1 is SQVTM and CDR2 is ANQGSEA. Trimming at V came to 5 bases and at J to 0 bases, leaving 7 bases not matched to a gene. The CDR3 totals 15 residues. CDR3: CSVNSGLSSYNEQFF. CDR3 nucleotides: TGCAGCGTTAATAGCGGGCTTAGCTCCTACAATGAGCAGTTCTTC.

The chain carries TRBV7-2 and TRBJ1-3; D is undetermined. V lost 5 bases and J 2 bases, leaving 4 bases between the germline ends. The length of the CDR3 is 12 residues. Germline V gene lookup returns CDR1 SGHTA and CDR2 FQGNSA. Here the CDR3 reads CASSQTGNTIYF. CDR3 in DNA: TGTGCCAGCAGCCAGACTGGAAACACCATATATTTT.

This chain connects TRBV7-8 to TRBJ1-5, with D possibly matching TRBD1 (6 bases). The CDR3 is 15 amino acids. From germline, CDR1 is SGHVS and CDR2 FQNEAQ. Deletions cut 0 bases from V and 1 base from J, with 7 bases between. The CDR3 loop reads CASSLAGGSNQPQHF. CDR3 in DNA: TGTGCCAGCAGCTTAGCAGGGGGAAGCAATCAGCCCCAGCATTTT.

The chain recombines TRBV7-2 with TRBJ2-5; perhaps TRBD2 as D (5 bases). Germline V gene sequence: CDR1 SGHTA, CDR2 FQGNSA. This CDR3 has 14 residues. V dropped 2 bases and J dropped 9 bases, with 16 bases sitting between them. The CDR3 sequence: CASSLNSEFRAQYF. DNA for the CDR3: TGTGCCAGCAGCTTAAATAGCGAATTTAGGGCCCAGTACTTC.

The chain joins TRBV13 to TRBJ1-4; D not resolved. CDR1 PRHDT and CDR2 FYEKMQ come from the germline V gene (reference sequence). V was shortened by 3 bases and J by 3 bases, with 11 bases between the two germline ends. CDR3 length equals 15 residues. The CDR3 nucleotides read TGTGCCAGCAGCTTCACAAGGAAGGCTAATGAAAAACTGTTTTTT. Protein sequence: CASSFTRKANEKLFF.

The chain links TRBV7-2 to TRBJ1-2; D remains ambiguous. The CDR3 is 14 residues long. CDR1 is SGHTA, CDR2 FQGNSA, per germline. The ends were cut back, 4 bases at V and 4 bases at J, with 13 bases in the middle. The CDR3 loop is CASSSLGRSYGYTF. The CDR3 DNA reads as TGTGCCAGCAGCTCACTCGGGAGGAGCTATGGCTACACCTTC. The entire variable domain, with the rest obtained from reference TRBV7-2 and TRBJ1-2, is as follows: GAGVSQSPSNKVTEKGKDVELRCDPISGHTALYWYRQSLGQGLEFLIYFQGNSAPDKSGLPSDRFSAERTGGSVSTLTIQRTQQEDSAVYLCASSSLGRSYGYTFGSGTRLTVV.

The chain employs TRBV28 and TRBJ1-2, with TRBD1 matching 12 bases. The germline V gene has CDR1 MDHEN and CDR2 SYDVKM. This CDR3 has 17 residues. The V and J ends lost 5 bases and 3 bases, in that order; junction bases with no gene match: 10. Written as DNA, the CDR3 is TGTGCCAGCAGTAGAACCCCGGGACAGGGGGCTCACTATGGCTACACCTTC. As protein: CASSRTPGQGAHYGYTF.

This chain links TRBV7-3 with TRBJ2-3; 9 nucleotides agree with TRBD2. The CDR3 has 15 amino acids. The germline V gene encodes CDR1 SGHTA and CDR2 FQGTGA. The ends lost 3 bases at V and 0 bases at J; junction bases unmatched: 1. Written as DNA, the CDR3 is TGTGCCAGCAGCTTTAGCGGGAGAAGCACAGATACGCAGTATTTT. This encodes CASSFSGRSTDTQYF. The full variable domain, with the rest looked up from reference TRBV7-3 and TRBJ2-3, is GAGVSQTPSNKVTEKGKYVELRCDPISGHTALYWYRQSLGQGPEFLIYFQGTGAADDSGLPNDRFFAVRPEGSVSTLKIQRTERGDSAVYLCASSFSGRSTDTQYFGPGTRLTVL.

The genes are TRBV19 and TRBJ2-7; 7 bases agree with TRBD1. V gave up 9 bases and J gave up 4 bases; unmatched junction bases: 9. This CDR3 has 13 amino acids. Germline values: CDR1 LNHDA, CDR2 SQIVND (reference sequence). The CDR3 is CASARDREYEQYF. DNA for the CDR3: TGTGCCAGCGCCCGGGACAGAGAATACGAGCAGTACTTC.

V usage is TRBV7-3 and J usage is TRBJ2-3; 10 positions agree with TRBD2. Losses at the gene ends were 4 bases for V and 5 bases for J; bases not matched to a gene: 3. Germline values: CDR1 SGHTA, CDR2 FQGTGA. CDR3 size: 14 residues. This CDR3 is CASSSLAGLDTQYF. The DNA of the CDR3 is TGTGCCAGCAGCTCACTAGCGGGACTAGATACGCAGTATTTT. The whole variable domain, remainder taken from reference TRBV7-3 and TRBJ2-3, is GAGVSQTPSNKVTEKGKYVELRCDPISGHTALYWYRQSLGQGPEFLIYFQGTGAADDSGLPNDRFFAVRPEGSVSTLKIQRTERGDSAVYLCASSSLAGLDTQYFGPGTRLTVL.

The chain is built from TRBV11-2 and TRBJ2-2; no firm D call. Trimming pared 5 bases from V and 7 bases from J, leaving 5 bases between. Germline V gene lookup returns CDR1 SGHAT and CDR2 FQNNGV. The CDR3 is made up of 11 amino acids. The CDR3 spells CASSGYGELFF. For the CDR3, the DNA is TGTGCCAGCAGCGGATACGGGGAGCTGTTTTTT.

The chain carries TRBV15 and TRBJ1-5; D is perhaps TRBD1 (6 bases). Trimming left V 8 bases short and J 5 bases short, with 13 bases between. The CDR3 has 13 residues. Germline V gene data show CDR1 as LNHNV and CDR2 as YYDKDF (reference sequence). CDR3 amino acids: CATQQGPYQPQHF. Written as DNA, the CDR3 is TGTGCCACCCAGCAGGGGCCTTATCAGCCCCAGCATTTT.

The rearrangement uses TRBV5-1 and TRBJ2-2, with D unclear. The CDR3 extends over 14 amino acids. Trimming removed 0 bases at V and 5 bases at J, with 8 bases between. The V gene's germline CDR1 is SGHRS and CDR2 YFSETQ. The CDR3 loop reads CASSLAKETGELFF. The CDR3 coding sequence is TGCGCCAGCAGCTTGGCCAAAGAGACCGGGGAGCTGTTTTTT.

This clone was detected only once. The chain is built from TRBV7-3 and TRBJ2-5; no definite D call. Germline CDR1 SGHTA, CDR2 FQGTGA. This CDR3 contains 13 residues. Trimming removed 8 bases from V and 0 bases from J, with 10 bases in between. The CDR3 region has the DNA TGTGCCAGCGGCCGAGGCCACCAAGAGACCCAGTACTTC. This translates into CASGRGHQETQYF.

The chain combines TRBV7-2 with TRBJ2-5, with D possibly matching TRBD2 (5 bases). The V end lost 5 bases, the J end lost 1 base, and 11 bases lay between the germline ends. Germline values: CDR1 SGHTA, CDR2 FQGNSA. The CDR3 has 14 residues. The CDR3 protein is CASSALAVQETQYF. The CDR3 bases are TGTGCCAGCAGCGCCCTAGCAGTCCAAGAGACCCAGTACTTC.

The V gene is TRBV1, the J gene TRBJ2-1; the D call TRBD2 from the table was never checked on the DNA. TRBV1 is shown as a pseudogene. The CDR3 is 16 amino acids. CDR3 DNA sequence: TGCACCAGCAACCTGTATTGGCGGGAGGCCTACAATGAGCAGTTCTTC. Protein: CTSNLYWREAYNEQFF.

The V and J genes are TRBV27 and TRBJ1-6; TRBD1 is a possible D gene (6 bases). The CDR3 runs to 18 residues. Germline V gene lookup returns CDR1 MNHEY and CDR2 SMNVEV (reference sequence). V lost 3 bases to trimming and J lost 5 bases, with 20 bases between them. The DNA for the CDR3 is TGTGCCAGCAGTTTTGGGAGGGGGGATATCGGAAATAATTCACCCCTCCACTTT. Translating gives CASSFGRGDIGNNSPLHF.

The chain uses TRBV18 and TRBJ1-4; D is unclear. This CDR3 region has 15 residues. Between the trimmed V and J ends, which lost 4 bases and 3 bases, there was a span of 12 bases. CDR1 KGHSH and CDR2 LQKENI come from the germline V gene. Written as DNA, the CDR3 is TGTGCCAGCTCACGGGGAAGTTCGGCTAATGAAAAACTGTTTTTT. It yields the protein CASSRGSSANEKLFF.

The V gene is TRBV30, the J gene TRBJ1-5, with 8 bases lining up with TRBD1. Per the germline V gene, CDR1 is GTSNPN and CDR2 is SVGIG (reference sequence). The V segment lost 0 bases and the J segment 1 base; nucleotides outside the gene matches: 2. This CDR3 spans 15 amino acids. The DNA of the CDR3 is TGTGCCTGGAGTGTCGGACAGGGAAGCAATCAGCCCCAGCATTTT. Encoded protein: CAWSVGQGSNQPQHF.